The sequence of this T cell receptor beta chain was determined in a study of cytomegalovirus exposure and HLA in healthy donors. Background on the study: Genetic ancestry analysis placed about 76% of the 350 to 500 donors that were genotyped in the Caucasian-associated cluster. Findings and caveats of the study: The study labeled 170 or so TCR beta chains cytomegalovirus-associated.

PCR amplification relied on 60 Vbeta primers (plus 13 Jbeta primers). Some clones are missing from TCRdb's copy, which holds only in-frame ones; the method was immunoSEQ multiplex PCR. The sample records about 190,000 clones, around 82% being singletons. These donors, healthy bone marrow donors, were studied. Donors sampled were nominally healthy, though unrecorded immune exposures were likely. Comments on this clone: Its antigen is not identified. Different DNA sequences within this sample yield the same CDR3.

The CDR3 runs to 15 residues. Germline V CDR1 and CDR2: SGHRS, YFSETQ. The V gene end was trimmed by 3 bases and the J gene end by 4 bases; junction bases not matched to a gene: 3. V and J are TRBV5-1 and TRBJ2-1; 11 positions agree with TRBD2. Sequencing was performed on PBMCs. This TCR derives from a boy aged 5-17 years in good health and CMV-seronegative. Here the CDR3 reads CASSSGLAVYNEQFF. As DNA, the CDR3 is TGCGCCAGCAGCTCGGGACTAGCGGTGTACAATGAGCAGTTCTTC.